This T cell receptor beta chain was sequenced during a study of shared clonotypes between healthy human individuals. Study information: Contributing individuals were two females and a few males aged 18 to 49. Researchers assigned three CD4 naive, three CD4 memory, two CD8 naive and one CD8 memory plate to each donor. Points from the study as a whole: Memory subsets generally showed smaller estimated richness than naive subsets did.

The naive CD8 fraction comprised CD45RO-negative cells positively selected for CCR7 and excluded terminally differentiated effector memory CD45RA+ cells. Deletions cut 0 bases from V and 1 base from J, with 9 bases between. Germline-derived CDR1 and CDR2 are SGHAT and FQNNGV. This CDR3 region has 15 residues. As to this clone: Antigen unknown.

Deep-level running was used for the assay. TCRdb's table, derived via immunoSEQ multiplex PCR, lists solely in-frame clones and lacks some. The sample contains over 2 million clones, about 95% of which appear only once. The sequencing input was naive CD8+ T cells sorted from blood. The sequence was obtained from a man between 18 and 35 years old in good health. The chain employs TRBV11-2 and TRBJ2-5, with D possibly being TRBD1 (6 bases). The DNA for the CDR3 is TGTGCCAGCAGCTTAGATGCAGGGGTCCAAGAGACCCAGTACTTC. Translation: CASSLDAGVQETQYF.